This T cell receptor beta chain was documented in a study of blood T cell repertoires in COVID-19 (dated by TCRdb to the early 2020s). A note on the overall study: Collaborator samples came from the United States, Italy and Spain and covered acute and convalescent phases of COVID-19. The prospective study material was composed of cDNA or gDNA derived from T cells, B-cell-depleted T cells, or PBMCs. The dataset comprised deeply sampled blood TCRbeta repertoires from subjects exposed to, actively infected with, or recovered from COVID-19. The repertoires were released in a freely available public database meant as a resource for research on the immune response to SARS-CoV-2. Samples came from the ongoing ImmuneRACE study (first 160 participants) plus 1,254 subjects from 6 global collaborators. Sample metadata almost always included a de-identified subject ID, COVID-19 status, age in years and sex. Where available, HLA class I and class II types were taken from metadata supplied by the sample provider and were not determined by assay-based typing.

A note on this clone: The clone's antigen remains unknown. One base away there is no much larger clone; base qualities are not given.

The full study reports these points: The amount of clinical and demographic metadata varied by source and participant and was provided uncurated.

Each collaborating institution followed its own protocols to collect whole blood in K2EDTA tubes. For TCRbeta analysis, collaborator samples were shipped as frozen whole blood, as isolated PBMCs, or as DNA extracted from either sample type. The immunoSEQ Assay, a bias-controlled multiplex PCR, was used to amplify TCRbeta CDR3 regions from genomic DNA. As for how the authors treated the data: Within the assay, amplification of reference gene primers was used to estimate how many nucleated cells each sample contained. To quantify the absolute abundance of each unique TCRbeta CDR3 rearrangement, sequence reads were collapsed and filtered. Productive Simpson clonality was computed per sample as the square root of Simpson's diversity index over productive rearrangements. This immuneACCESS table, as held by TCRdb, lists in-frame sequences with V and J called but not all clones. Of the missing ones, under half trace to an unresolved V gene in checked studies; the others have no known cause. V and J calls and clone size are as listed in that table; D and trimming were resolved from the DNA. The sample table records tens of thousands of clones; 86% of these occur just once. The top ten constitute 20% to 25% of the sample.

Source material: peripheral blood. The source is an elderly woman with acute or convalescent COVID-19.

The DNA reads TGTGCCAGTAGTATCCGGGAGCGGGACGCTGAAGCTTTCTTT. The resulting protein is CASSIRERDAEAFF. The sequence joins TRBV19 to TRBJ1-1; TRBD1 might be the D gene, on 5 matching bases. V is shortened by 3 bases, J by 6 bases, and the region joining them spans 14 bases. CDR1 LNHDA and CDR2 SQIVND were looked up in the germline V gene (reference sequence). The CDR3 measures 14 amino acids from cysteine to phenylalanine. The read is trimmed to its CDR3 DNA, 42 bases read in frame from base 1.